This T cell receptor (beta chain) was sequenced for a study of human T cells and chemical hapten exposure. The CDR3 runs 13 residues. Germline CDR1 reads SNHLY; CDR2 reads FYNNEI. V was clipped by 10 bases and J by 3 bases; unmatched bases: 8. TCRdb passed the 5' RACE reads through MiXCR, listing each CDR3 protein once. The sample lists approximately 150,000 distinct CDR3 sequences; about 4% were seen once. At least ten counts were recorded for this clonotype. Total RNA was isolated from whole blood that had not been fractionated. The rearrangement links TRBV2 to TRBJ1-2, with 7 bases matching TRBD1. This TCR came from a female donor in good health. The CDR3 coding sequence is TGTGCCATAGGAGGGGGCTTGGACTATGGCTACACCTTC. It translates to CAIGGGLDYGYTF.